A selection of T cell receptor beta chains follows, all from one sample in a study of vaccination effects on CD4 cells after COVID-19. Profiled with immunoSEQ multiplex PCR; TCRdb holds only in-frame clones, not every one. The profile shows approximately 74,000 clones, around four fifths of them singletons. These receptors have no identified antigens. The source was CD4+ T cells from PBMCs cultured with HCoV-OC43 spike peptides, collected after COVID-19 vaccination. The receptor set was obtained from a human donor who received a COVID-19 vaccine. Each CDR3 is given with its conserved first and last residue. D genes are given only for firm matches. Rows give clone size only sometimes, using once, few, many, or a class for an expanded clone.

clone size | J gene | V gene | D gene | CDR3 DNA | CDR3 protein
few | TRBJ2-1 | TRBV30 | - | TGTGCCTGGAGTCGACTAGTCGTAGGGAATGAGCAGTTCTTC | CAWSRLVVGNEQFF
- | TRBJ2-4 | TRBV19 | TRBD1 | TGTGCCAGTAGTATAAGGGGGACAGGGAAAAACATTCAGTACTTC | CASSIRGTGKNIQYF
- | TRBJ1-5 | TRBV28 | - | TGTGCCAGCAGTTTGGAGCAGCCCCAGCATTTT | CASSLEQPQHF
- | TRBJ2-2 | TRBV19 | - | TGTGCCAGTAGTACGGACAGACCGCCGAACACCGGGGAGCTGTTTTTT | CASSTDRPPNTGELFF
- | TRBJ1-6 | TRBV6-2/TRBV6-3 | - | TGTGCCAGCAGTAGTCTGGGAAGCTCCTATAATTCACCCCTCCACTTT | CASSSLGSSYNSPLHF
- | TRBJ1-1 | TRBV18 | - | TGTGCCAGCTCGTCCGGGCTAAACACTGAAGCTTTCTTT | CASSSGLNTEAFF
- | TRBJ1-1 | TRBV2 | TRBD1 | TGTGCCAGCGGGAGGGGGCAGGGGGATACTGAAGCTTTCTTT | CASGRGQGDTEAFF
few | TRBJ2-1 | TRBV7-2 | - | TGTGCCAGCAGCAGGTTAGGGCTAACCTACAATGAGCAGTTCTTC | CASSRLGLTYNEQFF
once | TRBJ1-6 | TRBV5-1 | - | TGCGCCAGCAGCTTGGTACAGGGAGGGTCCTATAATTCACCCCTCCACTTT | CASSLVQGGSYNSPLHF
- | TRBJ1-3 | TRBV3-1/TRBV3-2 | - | TGTGCCAGCAGCCCATACAGAAATGGAAACACCATATATTTT | CASSPYRNGNTIYF
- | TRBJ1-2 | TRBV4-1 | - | TGCGCCAGCAGCCCCCAAGAGGGATCGAACTATGGCTACACCTTC | CASSPQEGSNYGYTF
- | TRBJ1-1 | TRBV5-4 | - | TGTGCCAGCAGCGAGCCTGGGAACACTGAAGCTTTCTTT | CASSEPGNTEAFF
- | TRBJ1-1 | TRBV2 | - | TGTGCCAGCAGTAGACGGGACTCTCTTCTGAACACTGAAGCTTTCTTT | CASSRRDSLLNTEAFF
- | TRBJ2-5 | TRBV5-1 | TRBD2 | TGCGCCAGCAGCGCGGGGGGGTACCAAGAGACCCAGTACTTC | CASSAGGYQETQYF
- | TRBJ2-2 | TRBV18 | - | TGTGCCAGCTCACTACTACTAGCAGCCAACACCGGGGAGCTGTTTTTT | CASSLLLAANTGELFF
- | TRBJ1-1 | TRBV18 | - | TGTGCCAGCTCACCACTTAGGGTGGACACTGAAGCTTTCTTT | CASSPLRVDTEAFF
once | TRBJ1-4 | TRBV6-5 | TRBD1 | TGTGCCAGCAGTTACTTGGGACAGGGAGGGGAAAAACTGTTTTTT | CASSYLGQGGEKLFF
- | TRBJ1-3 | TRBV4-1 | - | TGCGCCAGCAGCCAAACTATTGCAGAGTACACCATATATTTT | CASSQTIAEYTIYF
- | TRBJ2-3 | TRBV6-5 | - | TGTGCCAGCCGGATTAATTTTAGCACAGATACGCAGTATTTT | CASRINFSTDTQYF
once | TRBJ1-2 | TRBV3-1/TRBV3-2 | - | TGTGCCAGCAGCCAAGATACCAGGGGCTACACCTTC | CASSQDTRGYTF
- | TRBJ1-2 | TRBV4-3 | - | TGCGCCAGCAGCCACACCCGGGATGGCTACACCTTC | CASSHTRDGYTF
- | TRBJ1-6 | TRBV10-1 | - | TGCGCCAGCAGCGATTCAGGGGATTCACCCCTCCACTTT | CASSDSGDSPLHF
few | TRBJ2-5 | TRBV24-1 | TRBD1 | TGTGCCACCGGGGGACAGGGGGCGACCCAGTACTTC | CATGGQGATQYF
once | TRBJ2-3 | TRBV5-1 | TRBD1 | TGCGCCAGCAGCTTGAGAGGGGGCGTAATCACAGATACGCAGTATTTT | CASSLRGGVITDTQYF
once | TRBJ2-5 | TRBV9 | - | TGTGCCAGCAGCGTCGGGCAGACCCAGTACTTC | CASSVGQTQYF
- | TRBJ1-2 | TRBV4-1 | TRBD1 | TGCGCCAGCAGCCTCTTACAGGGGCGAACTAACTATGGCTACACCTTC | CASSLLQGRTNYGYTF
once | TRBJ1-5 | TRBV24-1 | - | TGTGCCACCAGTGATCAAAATCAGCCCCAGCATTTT | CATSDQNQPQHF
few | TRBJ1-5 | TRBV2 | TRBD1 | TGTGCCAGCAGGGGACAGGGGAATCAGCCCCAGCATTTT | CASRGQGNQPQHF
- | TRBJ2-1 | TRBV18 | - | TGTGCCAGCTCACCTAAGAGCTCCTACAATGAGCAGTTCTTC | CASSPKSSYNEQFF
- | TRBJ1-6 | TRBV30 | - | TGTGCCTGGAGTGGAGGCTATAATTCACCCCTCCACTTT | CAWSGGYNSPLHF
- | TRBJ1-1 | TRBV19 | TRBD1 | TGTGCCAGTAGATCCGGGACACAGGGGTCGAACACTGAAGCTTTCTTT | CASRSGTQGSNTEAFF
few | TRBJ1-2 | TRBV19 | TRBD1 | TGTGCCAGTAGCGCCCAGGGGGCTCTGTATGGCTACACCTTC | CASSAQGALYGYTF
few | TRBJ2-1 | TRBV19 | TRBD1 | TGTGCCAGCCTGGGACAGCGTGGAACCAGTGAGCAGTTCTTC | CASLGQRGTSEQFF
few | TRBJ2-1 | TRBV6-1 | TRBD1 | TGTGCCAGCAGGGACAGGTTCTCCTACAATGAGCAGTTCTTC | CASRDRFSYNEQFF
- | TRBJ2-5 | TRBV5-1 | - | TGCGCCAGCAGCCCGGGACAATCGAGGCAAGAGACCCAGTACTTC | CASSPGQSRQETQYF
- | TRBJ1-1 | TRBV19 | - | TGTGCCAGCGGGGTACTGGGGGCGAGAGGCACTGAAGCTTTCTTT | CASGVLGARGTEAFF
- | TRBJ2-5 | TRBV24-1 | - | TGTGCCACCAGTGACCCGGGACTCCAAGAGACCCAGTACTTC | CATSDPGLQETQYF
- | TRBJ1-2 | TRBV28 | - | TGTGCCAGCACCTCACCTCGTGGGGGGGGCTACACCTTC | CASTSPRGGGYTF
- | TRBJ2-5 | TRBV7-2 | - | TGTGCCAGCAGCTTAGACACTTACGGCGGAGAGACCCAGTACTTC | CASSLDTYGGETQYF
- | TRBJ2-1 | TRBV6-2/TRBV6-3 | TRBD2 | TGTGCCAGCAGTCTTTTCGGACTAGCGGGGGGGCTAGGTTCCTACAATGAGCAGTTCTTC | CASSLFGLAGGLGSYNEQFF
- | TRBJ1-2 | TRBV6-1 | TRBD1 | TGTGCCAGCAGTGAATGGGGGCAGGGGGCTGAGGGCTACACCTTC | CASSEWGQGAEGYTF
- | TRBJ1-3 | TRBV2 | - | TGTGCCAGCAGTGAAATCTACCGAGGAAACACCATATATTTT | CASSEIYRGNTIYF
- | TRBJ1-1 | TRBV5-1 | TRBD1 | TGCGCCAGCAGCAGCCAGGGACAGCTGAACACTGAAGCTTTCTTT | CASSSQGQLNTEAFF
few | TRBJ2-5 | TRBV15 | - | TGTGCCACCAGCAGAGCGCTGGGGGTCCAAGAGACCCAGTACTTC | CATSRALGVQETQYF
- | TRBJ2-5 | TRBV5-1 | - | TGCGCCAGCAGCTTGCAGGGAGTTGGGGAGACCCAGTACTTC | CASSLQGVGETQYF
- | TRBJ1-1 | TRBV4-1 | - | TGCGCCAGCAGCCAAGGAGGGGGTCCCCCCTACACTGAAGCTTTCTTT | CASSQGGGPPYTEAFF
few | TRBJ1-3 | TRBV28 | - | TGTGCCAGCAGTTTGGGTGTCTCTGGAAACACCATATATTTT | CASSLGVSGNTIYF
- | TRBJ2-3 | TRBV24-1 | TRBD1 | TGTGCCACCAGTGACTCAGGGGGTCACACAGATACGCAGTATTTT | CATSDSGGHTDTQYF
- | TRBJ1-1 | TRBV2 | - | TGTGCCAGCCGGGATTGGTACACTGAAGCTTTCTTT | CASRDWYTEAFF
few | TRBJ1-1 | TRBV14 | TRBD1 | TGTGCCAGCAGCCATACAGGGGGCTTGAACACTGAAGCTTTCTTT | CASSHTGGLNTEAFF